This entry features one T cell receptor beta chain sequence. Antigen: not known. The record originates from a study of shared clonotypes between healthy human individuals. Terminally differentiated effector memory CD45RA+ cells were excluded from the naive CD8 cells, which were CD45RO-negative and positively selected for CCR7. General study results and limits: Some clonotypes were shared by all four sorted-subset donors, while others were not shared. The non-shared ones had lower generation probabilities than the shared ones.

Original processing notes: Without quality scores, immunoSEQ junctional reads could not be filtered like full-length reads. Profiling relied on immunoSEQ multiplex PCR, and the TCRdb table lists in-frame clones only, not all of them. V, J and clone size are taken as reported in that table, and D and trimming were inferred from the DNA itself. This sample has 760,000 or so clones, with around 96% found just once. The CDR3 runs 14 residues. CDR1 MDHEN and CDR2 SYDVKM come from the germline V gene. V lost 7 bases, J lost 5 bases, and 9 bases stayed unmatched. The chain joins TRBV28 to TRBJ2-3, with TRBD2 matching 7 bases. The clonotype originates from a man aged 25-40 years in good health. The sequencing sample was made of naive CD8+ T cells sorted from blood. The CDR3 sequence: CASKWSGTGDTQYF. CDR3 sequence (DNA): TGTGCCAGCAAATGGAGCGGGACGGGAGATACGCAGTATTTT. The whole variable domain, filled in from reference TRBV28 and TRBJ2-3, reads DVKVTQSSRYLVKRTGEKVFLECVQDMDHENMFWYRQDPGLGLRLIYFSYDVKMKEKGDIPEGYSVSREKKERFSLILESASTNQTSMYLCASKWSGTGDTQYFGPGTRLTVL.